This T cell receptor beta chain is drawn from a study of OX40 agonist ivuxolimab in advanced cancers. Study-level findings and limits: The antigens recognized by the expanded peripheral T cells, that is their antigen specificity, were not determined. In a subset of nonresponders, normalized T-cell clonal expansion was also low.

Individuals having autoimmune disease history or systemic immunosuppression were not enrolled. Germline values: CDR1 SNHLY, CDR2 FYNNEI. The CDR3 is made up of 15 amino acids. V lost 4 bases, J lost 0 bases, and 13 bases lay in between. Generated by immunoSEQ multiplex PCR, the TCRdb table keeps only in-frame clones and is missing some. The sample has some 86,000 clones, around 90% seen once; the top ten hold around 6.9%. Regarding this clone: Its antigen is not identified.

Here the sequenced sample was CD4+ or CD8+ T cells sorted from blood, taken in a trial of the OX40 agonist ivuxolimab. The sequence was obtained from an adult with an advanced solid tumor such as melanoma, head and neck, liver or kidney cancer. V and J are TRBV2 and TRBJ2-7; perhaps TRBD1 as D (6 bases). CDR3 sequence reads: CASSALTGSSYEQYF. DNA for the CDR3: TGTGCCAGCAGTGCCCTGACAGGCAGCTCCTACGAGCAGTACTTC.